The 11 T cell receptor beta chains below come from one sample, sequenced in a study of CD8 T cells in Susac syndrome (dated by TCRdb to the late 2010s). Libraries were constructed by the immunoSEQ multiplex PCR assay. RNA was extracted using the RNeasy kit, and about 0.5 to 1 ug of the RNA was reverse transcribed with random hexamers. TCRdb reprocessing: public reads trimmed at Q25 with fastp, clones called with MiXCR, in-frame beta chains kept. Each CDR3 protein appears once, grouped with its most common genes and DNA. This sample lists about 150,000 distinct CDR3 sequences; approximately 95% were detected once. Jointly, the top ten make up approximately 0.15% of the sample. Sequences were obtained from CD4+ T cells from PBMCs. These receptors came from a human donor with Susac syndrome.

The chain uses TRBV11-2 and TRBJ1-5; D may be TRBD1 (5 bases). V was shortened by 3 bases and J by 0 bases, with 9 bases between the two germline ends. Looked up from germline, CDR1 is SGHAT and CDR2 is FQNNGV. The CDR3 is made up of 15 amino acids. CDR3 bases: TGTGCCAGCAGCTTTACCAGGGATAGCAATCAGCCCCAGCATTTT. Amino acid sequence: CASSFTRDSNQPQHF. Full variable domain (rest looked up from reference TRBV11-2 and TRBJ1-5): EAGVAQSPRYKIIEKRQSVAFWCNPISGHATLYWYQQILGQGPKLLIQFQNNGVVDDSQLPKDRFSAERLKGVDSTLKIQPAKLEDSAVYLCASSFTRDSNQPQHFGDGTRLSIL.

This chain links TRBV9 with TRBJ1-1, with unresolved D. This CDR3 comprises 15 residues. V was trimmed by 6 bases and J by 1 base, leaving 16 bases between them. Looked up from germline, CDR1 is SGDLS and CDR2 is YYNGEE. The CDR3 here is CASTFEGGSNTEAFF. The CDR3, as DNA: TGTGCCAGCACGTTCGAGGGAGGTTCGAACACTGAAGCTTTCTTT.

The V call is TRBV9, the J call TRBJ2-7, with TRBD2 as a possible D gene (5 bases). This CDR3 comprises 14 residues. CDR1 SGDLS and CDR2 YYNGEE come from the germline V gene. V shed 0 bases and J shed 2 bases, with 9 bases lying between them. CDR3 amino acids: CASSVAGFAYEQYF. The CDR3 DNA reads TGTGCCAGCAGCGTAGCGGGGTTCGCCTACGAGCAGTACTTC.

V usage is TRBV19 and J usage is TRBJ2-3; 7 positions agree with TRBD2. Germline CDR1 is LNHDA and CDR2 is SQIVND (reference sequence). The CDR3 spans 17 residues. Trimming removed 6 bases from V and 0 bases from J; junction bases left unmatched: 12. In nucleotides, the CDR3 is TGTGCCAGTAGCGACGGACTAGTTGGGACTAGCACAGATACGCAGTATTTT. Its translation: CASSDGLVGTSTDTQYF.

The chain joins TRBV9 to TRBJ2-5, with D perhaps TRBD1 or TRBD2 (6 bases each). Germline-derived CDR1 and CDR2 are SGDLS and YYNGEE. Deletions cut 3 bases from V and 1 base from J, with 19 bases between. This CDR3 region has 17 residues. This CDR3 reads CASSGIGGTGTQETQYF. In DNA form, the CDR3 reads TGTGCCAGCAGCGGAATAGGGGGGACTGGCACCCAAGAGACCCAGTACTTC.

This clonotype was detected a few times. This chain uses TRBV5-4 with TRBJ2-7; the D call may be TRBD1 or TRBD2 (5 bases each). The germline V and J ends were trimmed by 0 bases and 0 bases, with 7 bases remaining between them. CDR3 length: 14 amino acids. Germline V gene data show CDR1 as SGHNT and CDR2 as YYREEE (reference sequence). CDR3 in DNA: TGTGCCAGCAGCTTGGGGGGGAGCTCCTACGAGCAGTACTTC. It specifies CASSLGGSSYEQYF. Complete variable domain (other parts from reference TRBV5-4 and TRBJ2-7): ETGVTQSPTHLIKTRGQQVTLRCSSQSGHNTVSWYQQALGQGPQFIFQYYREEENGRGNFPPRFSGLQFPNYSSELNVNALELDDSALYLCASSLGGSSYEQYFGPGTRLTVT.

The chain uses TRBV7-6 and TRBJ2-3; perhaps TRBD2 as D (6 bases). The germline CDR1 and CDR2 sequences are SGHVS and FNYEAQ. The CDR3 totals 14 residues. The V end lost 2 bases, the J end lost 6 bases, and 12 bases lay between the germline ends. CDR3 bases: TGTGCCAGCAGCTTATTCCGGGGGATGGATACGCAGTATTTT. Protein product: CASSLFRGMDTQYF.

The chain recombines TRBV4-2 with TRBJ1-2, with D possibly TRBD1 on 5 matching bases. Trimming shortened V by 1 base and J by 1 base, and 10 bases separated the two germline ends. Germline assignment: CDR1 LGHNA and CDR2 YNFKEQ. There are 15 residues in the CDR3. The CDR3, as DNA: TGTGCCAGCAGCCAAGGCGGGGGGAATAACTATGGCTACACCTTC. The encoded protein is CASSQGGGNNYGYTF.

The chain employs TRBV3-1 and TRBJ2-6, with D unclear. Trimming removed 2 bases from V and 2 bases from J, with 13 bases in between. Germline CDR1 is LGHDT and CDR2 is YNNKEL (reference sequence). This CDR3 region has 17 residues. DNA of the CDR3: TGTGCCAGCAGCCAAAGCCTCGGAAGGACTGGGGCCAACGTCCTGACTTTC. It codes for CASSQSLGRTGANVLTF.

This clonotype came up a few times. The chain carries TRBV12-3 or TRBV12-4 and TRBJ2-5; 9 bases are a match to TRBD1. V shed 6 bases, J shed 2 bases, and the junction held 1 base outside the gene matches. The CDR3 sequence is 13 residues long. In DNA form, the CDR3 reads TGTGCCAGCAGGGGGACAGGGCAAGAGACCCAGTACTTC. Translated: CASRGTGQETQYF.

The V call is TRBV6-5, the J call TRBJ2-2, with 7 positions matching TRBD1. CDR1 is MNHEY, CDR2 SVGAGI, per germline. This CDR3 comprises 14 residues. V dropped 6 bases and J dropped 3; count of bases not matched to a gene: 4. The CDR3, as DNA: TGTGCCAGCAGGCAAGACAGGGACACCGGGGAGCTGTTTTTT. This codes for CASRQDRDTGELFF.